What follows are 22 T cell receptor beta chains derived from one specimen sequenced in a study of esophageal squamous cell carcinoma under preoperative chemotherapy. TCRdb used MiXCR to reprocess the PCR reads, holding one entry per CDR3 protein. The sample carries 30,000 to 35,000 distinct CDR3 sequences, roughly 52% recorded once. Time point described: after preoperative PTX-NDP chemotherapy. The sample was taken from a patient given preoperative chemotherapy. These receptors were taken from a human donor with esophageal squamous cell carcinoma. The donor label of this sample is uncertain.

This chain links TRBV6-4 with TRBJ2-5, with D tentatively TRBD1 or TRBD2 (5 bases each). This CDR3 comprises 15 residues. The V and J ends lost 11 bases and 1 base respectively, with 20 bases between them. The germline CDR1 and CDR2 sequences are MRHNA and SNTAGT. This CDR3 is CAGGASGTGQETQYF. The CDR3 nucleotides read TGTGCCGGGGGTGCTTCGGGCACTGGCCAAGAGACCCAGTACTTC.

V usage is TRBV7-2 and J usage is TRBJ2-3; D is unresolved. Germline CDR1 and CDR2: SGHTA and FQGNSA. The CDR3 consists of 13 residues. V lost 2 bases and J lost 4, with 7 bases in between. CDR3 in DNA: TGTGCCAGCAGCTTATTCGGGCCAGATACGCAGTATTTT. It is translated as CASSLFGPDTQYF.

This clonotype has just one count. CDR3 loop: CASSPQGNTGELFF. The CDR3 DNA is TGTGCCAGCAGCCCTCAGGGGAACACCGGGGAGCTGTTTTTT. The gene calls are TRBV7-3 and TRBJ2-2; TRBD1 is a possible D gene (5 bases). The V gene's germline CDR1 is SGHTA and CDR2 FQGTGA. This CDR3 spans 14 amino acids. With 5 bases removed from V and 1 base from J, the gap between germline ends came to 8 bases.

This clonotype was recorded many times. The rearrangement links TRBV6-2 or TRBV6-3 to TRBJ2-2; D gene ambiguous. CDR3 length equals 13 residues. V lost 0 bases and J 7 bases, leaving 6 bases between the germline ends. Germline CDR1 MNHEY, CDR2 SVGEGT. The CDR3 loop reads CASSYSVGGELFF. CDR3 sequence (DNA): TGTGCCAGCAGTTACTCGGTGGGCGGGGAGCTGTTTTTT.

This clonotype has a count of ten or more. The chain employs TRBV7-2 and TRBJ2-5, with a tentative D call TRBD2 (5 bases). The V gene's germline CDR1 is SGHTA and CDR2 FQGNSA. The CDR3 totals 14 residues. Trimming pared 5 bases from V and 1 base from J, leaving 11 bases between. CDR3: CASSLRLSQETQYF. DNA of the CDR3: TGTGCCAGCAGCCTGAGACTAAGCCAAGAGACCCAGTACTTC.

This clonotype showed up just a few times. The V call is TRBV11-1, the J call TRBJ1-1, with D possibly being TRBD1 (5 bases). With 3 bases removed from V and 1 base from J, the gap between germline ends came to 6 bases. This CDR3 contains 13 residues. Looked up from germline, CDR1 is SGHAT and CDR2 is FQDESV (reference sequence). The CDR3 sequence: CASSLDTNTEAFF. The DNA for the CDR3 is TGTGCCAGCAGCTTGGACACGAACACTGAAGCTTTCTTT.

Points on this clonotype: The junction differs from germline at one of its ends, possibly a read error. The chain employs TRBV7-2 and TRBJ2-4; D is tentatively TRBD1 or TRBD2 (5 bases each). Germline V lookup: CDR1 SGHTA, CDR2 FQGNSA. This CDR3 has 15 residues. The CDR3: CGSGSGLWGKNIQYF. The CDR3 bases are TGTGGCAGCGGCTCGGGGCTGTGGGGCAAAAACATTCAGTACTTC.

The V call is TRBV10-2, the J call TRBJ2-1; the D gene is possibly TRBD2 (5 bases). The CDR3 contains 15 residues. Trimming took off 7 bases at V and 6 bases at J, with 19 bases between the two ends. The germline V gene encodes CDR1 WSHSY and CDR2 SAAADI. CDR3 protein: CASNHVLTSGNEQFF. In nucleotides, the CDR3 is TGCGCCAGCAACCACGTCCTAACTAGTGGCAATGAGCAGTTCTTC.

The chain combines TRBV4-1 with TRBJ2-5, with 8 bases identical to TRBD2. The germline V gene has CDR1 MGHRA and CDR2 YSYEKL. This CDR3 is 16 amino acids long. The CDR3 sequence: CASRQSGGGAKDIQYF. CDR3 DNA: TGCGCGAGCCGCCAATCGGGGGGGGGAGCCAAAGATATTCAGTACTTC.

By share of the sample, this clonotype is medium-sized. This chain joins TRBV7-2 and TRBJ2-3, with D perhaps TRBD1 or TRBD2 (6 bases each). The CDR3 runs 16 residues. Germline lookup yields CDR1 SGHTA and CDR2 FQGNSA. The ends were cut back, 1 base at V and 1 base at J, with 12 bases in the middle. DNA of the CDR3: TGTGCCAGCAGCTTAGTCCCGGGGGCGGGCACAGATACGCAGTATTTT. It codes for CASSLVPGAGTDTQYF.

In the case of this clonotype: The junction differs from germline at one of its ends, possibly a read error. V gene TRBV7-8 combines with J gene TRBJ2-4; tentative D call: TRBD1 (6 bases). The CDR3 is made up of 16 amino acids. Germline lookup yields CDR1 SGHVS and CDR2 FQNEAQ. The CDR3 sequence: CASSNLGVGASDTQYF. For the CDR3, the DNA is TGTGCCAGCAGCAACCTGGGGGTGGGGGCCAGTGACACGCAGTATTTC.

This clonotype was seen a handful of times. The chain joins TRBV5-5 to TRBJ1-1, with D possibly TRBD1 on 5 matching bases. CDR3 length: 12 amino acids. V lost 3 bases, J lost 4 bases, and 7 bases lay in between. Germline V CDR1 and CDR2: SGHKS, YYEKEE (reference sequence). The CDR3: CASSSRGTEAFF. CDR3 nucleotide sequence: TGTGCCAGCAGCTCGAGGGGCACTGAAGCTTTCTTT.

As for this clonotype: Compared with germline, one end of the junction differs, possibly owing to a read error. V gene TRBV12-3 or TRBV12-4 combines with J gene TRBJ2-4; tentatively, D is TRBD2 (6 bases). The CDR3 is 16 residues long. The chain's CDR3 is CASSATGLGGKNTQYF. The CDR3 DNA follows: TGTGCCAGCAGTGCCACGGGGCTGGGAGGCAAAAACACGCAGTACTTT.

A note on this clonotype: One junction end does not reproduce the germline sequence, and a read error may be involved. The chain employs TRBV6-1 and TRBJ2-3, with a tentative D call TRBD2 (6 bases). Germline V gene data show CDR1 as MNHNS and CDR2 as SASEGT. This CDR3 contains 16 residues. In nucleotides, the CDR3 is TGTGCCAGCAGTCGCACGGGGGTGGACGGGGAAGATACTCAGTACTTT. This codes for CASSRTGVDGEDTQYF.

The chain is built from TRBV6-2 or TRBV6-3 and TRBJ1-2; D ambiguous. The germline V gene has CDR1 MNHEY and CDR2 SVGEGT. The V and J ends lost 0 bases and 8 bases respectively, with 7 bases between them. This CDR3 contains 12 residues. This chain's CDR3 is CASSYSREGYTF. The CDR3 region has the DNA TGTGCCAGCAGTTACTCTCGGGAGGGCTACACCTTC.

This chain connects TRBV6-1 to TRBJ2-4, with TRBD2 identical over 10 bases. The better agreement between TRBJ2-1 and the DNA end casts doubt on the J call. Germline assignment: CDR1 MNHNS and CDR2 SASEGT. The CDR3 covers 13 residues. CDR3 bases: TGTGCCAGCAGTCCTCCGGGACTAGCGAAGCAGTTCTTC. The encoded protein is CASSPPGLAKQFF.

V usage is TRBV11-3 and J usage is TRBJ2-3; 8 bases map to TRBD2. Germline values: CDR1 SGHNT, CDR2 YENEEA. This CDR3 is 16 amino acids long. V dropped 5 bases and J dropped 12; count of bases not matched to a gene: 19. This CDR3 reads CASSLSRAGAKDIQYF. The CDR3 DNA reads TGTGCCAGCAGCCTCTCTCGAGCGGGAGCCAAAGACATTCAGTATTTT. The full variable domain, rest sourced from reference TRBV11-3 and TRBJ2-3, is EAGVVQSPRYKIIEKKQPVAFWCNPISGHNTLYWYLQNLGQGPELLIRYENEEAVDDSQLPKDRFSAERLKGVDSTLKIQPAELGDSAVYLCASSLSRAGAKDIQYFGPGTRLTVL.

This clonotype was found a few times. The chain employs TRBV19 and TRBJ2-7, with a weak D call TRBD2 (5 bases). The length of the CDR3 is 13 residues. V was cut by 5 bases and J by 3 bases, with 11 bases left in between. Germline CDR1 and CDR2: LNHDA and SQIVND (reference sequence). CDR3 nucleotides: TGTGCCAGTAGTTCGGGAAACTACTACGAGCAGTACTTC. It yields the protein CASSSGNYYEQYF.

Turning to this clonotype: One end of the junction fails to match germline, which may point to a read error. The V gene is TRBV7-2, the J gene TRBJ2-3; D perhaps matches TRBD1 (5 bases). The CDR3 runs to 15 residues. Germline lookup yields CDR1 SGHTA and CDR2 FQGNSA. CDR3 protein: CASSSGRWGKDTQYF. DNA of the CDR3: TGTGCCAGCAGCTCGGGCCGGTGGGGCAAAGACACGCAGTATTTC. Supplemented by reference TRBV7-2 and TRBJ2-3, the full variable domain reads GAGVSQSPSNKVTEKGKDVELRCDPISGHTALYWYRQSLGQGLEFLIYFQGNSAPDKSGLPSDRFSAERTGGSVSTLTIQRTQQEDSAVYLCASSSGRWGKDTQYFGPGTRLTVL.

This rearrangement joins TRBV7-8 to TRBJ2-4; D is perhaps TRBD2 (7 bases). CDR1 SGHVS and CDR2 FQNEAQ come from the germline V gene. The CDR3 length is 16 residues. V lost 5 bases and J lost 5, with 19 bases in between. The CDR3 coding sequence is TGTGCCAGCAGCAACCCGGGGCGGGGGCCCGAAAACATTCAGTACTTC. It is translated as CASSNPGRGPENIQYF.

J is TRBJ2-2 and V is TRBV7-9; no firm D call. The CDR3 is made up of 13 amino acids. From germline, CDR1 is SEHNR and CDR2 FQNEAQ (reference sequence). V was clipped by 0 bases and J by 16 bases, with 15 bases between them. The CDR3 here is CASSLASTGAQFF. In nucleotides, the CDR3 is TGTGCCAGCAGCTTAGCGAGCACCGGTGCGCAGTTTTTT.

This clonotype has at least ten counts. V and J are TRBV6-5 and TRBJ2-5; D is unresolved. The CDR3 has 14 amino acids. V lost 5 bases to trimming and J lost 11 bases, with 21 bases between them. The germline V gene encodes CDR1 MNHEY and CDR2 SVGAGI. CDR3 coding DNA: TGTGCCAGCAGTCGGGCATCCTCCTACAATGAGCAGTACTTC. The encoded protein is CASSRASSYNEQYF.